This TCR beta chain was recorded in a study of post-analysis software for immune sequencing data. Study information: Clinical courses comprised relapsing-remitting, secondary progressive and progressive-relapsing multiple sclerosis.

Study results and caveats: Normalized Chao1 diversity in multiple sclerosis patients fell significantly below that of controls. Strong same-batch co-clustering of samples appeared with F measure clustering. There were five TRBV segments more frequent in patients than controls, and TRBV5-6, TRBV5-1 and TRBV20-1 were among them.

As concerns this clonotype: Its antigen is undetermined.

The germline gives CDR1 MNHEY, CDR2 SVGAGI. The CDR3 is 15 residues long. V shed 1 base and J shed 1 base, with 10 bases lying between them. Tagging with unique molecular identifiers was a feature of the TCR beta cDNA libraries. From the PCR reads, TCRdb called clonotypes with MiXCR, one entry per CDR3 protein. The sample lists 750,000 to 950,000 distinct CDR3 sequences, approximately 50% occurring once. This TCR was recovered from a girl under 18 with multiple sclerosis. The specimen was blood. The V gene is TRBV6-5, the J gene TRBJ1-1, with D tentatively TRBD1 (5 bases). In DNA form, the CDR3 reads TGTGCCAGCAGTTACTGCCCAGGGACGAACACTGAAGCTTTCTTT. It is translated as CASSYCPGTNTEAFF.